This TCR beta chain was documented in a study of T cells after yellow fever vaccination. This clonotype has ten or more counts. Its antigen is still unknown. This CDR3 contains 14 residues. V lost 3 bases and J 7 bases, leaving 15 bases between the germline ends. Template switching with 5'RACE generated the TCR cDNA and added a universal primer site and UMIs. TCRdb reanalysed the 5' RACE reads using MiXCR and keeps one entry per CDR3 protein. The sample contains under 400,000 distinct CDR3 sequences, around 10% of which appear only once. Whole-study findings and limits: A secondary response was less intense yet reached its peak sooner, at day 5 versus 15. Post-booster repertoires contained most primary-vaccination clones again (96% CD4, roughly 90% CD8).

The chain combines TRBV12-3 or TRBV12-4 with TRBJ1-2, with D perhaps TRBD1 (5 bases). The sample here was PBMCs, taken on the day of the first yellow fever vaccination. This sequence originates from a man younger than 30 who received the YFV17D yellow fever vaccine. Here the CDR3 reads CASSFNNNGGGYTF. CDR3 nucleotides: TGTGCCAGCAGTTTTAACAACAATGGGGGTGGCTACACCTTC.